These 22 T cell receptor beta chains share one sample of origin, sequenced in a study of metastatic and nonmetastatic thyroid tumors. TCRdb recomputed clones from the PCR reads via MiXCR. The sample lists roughly 70,000 clones, roughly 18% occurring once. None of the patients had undergone any treatment ahead of thyroid surgery. The sequenced material came from blood. The receptors were sampled from a female donor with papillary thyroid cancer or a benign thyroid nodule (not recorded which). Some clones in this sample may be carry-over from other donors' samples.

This clone was recorded at least ten times. The genes are TRBV27 and TRBJ2-2; D is unresolved. The CDR3 consists of 15 residues. The germline V gene has CDR1 MNHEY and CDR2 SMNVEV (reference sequence). Trimming removed 3 bases from V and 0 bases from J, with 8 bases in between. The DNA of the CDR3 is TGTGCCAGCAGTTTCGACGCGACGAACACCGGGGAGCTGTTTTTT. Translating gives CASSFDATNTGELFF.

This clone was seen at least ten times. A much bigger clone sits one base away, suggesting this may be a read error. The same CDR3 arises from other DNA sequences in this sample as well. The CDR3 loop is CASRGTGGNEKLFF. The CDR3, as DNA: TGTGCCAGCAGGGGGACAGGGGGGAATGAAAAACTGTTTTTT. The V call is TRBV2, the J call TRBJ1-4, with 11 bases lining up with TRBD1. The CDR3 runs to 14 residues. V was clipped by 6 bases and J by 5 bases; unmatched bases: 2. Germline V lookup: CDR1 SNHLY, CDR2 FYNNEI. Full variable domain (outside the CDR3, taken from reference TRBV2 and TRBJ1-4): EPEVTQTPSHQVTQMGQEVILRCVPISNHLYFYWYRQILGQKVEFLVSFYNNEISEKSEIFDDQFSVERPDGSNFTLKIRSTKLEDSAMYFCASRGTGGNEKLFFGSGTQLSVL.

This clone was recorded a few times. Just one base apart from a much larger clone, this may be a read error. The genes are TRBV28 and TRBJ2-3, with D unclear. Germline-derived CDR1 and CDR2 are MDHEN and SYDVKM. The CDR3 contains 13 residues. V was trimmed by 4 bases and J by 0 bases, leaving 5 bases between them. The CDR3 here is CASSYCSTDTQYF. As DNA, the CDR3 is TGTGCCAGCAGTTATTGCAGCACAGATACGCAGTATTTT.

V and J are TRBV6-5 and TRBJ1-4; 8 bases agree with TRBD1. CDR1 is MNHEY, CDR2 SVGAGI, per germline. The CDR3 runs to 13 residues. V shed 3 bases, J shed 10 bases, and the junction held 4 bases outside the gene matches. In nucleotides, the CDR3 is TGTGCCAGCAGTTATCAAGACAGGGGAAAACTGTTTTTT. This codes for CASSYQDRGKLFF.

The chain uses TRBV12-3 or TRBV12-4 and TRBJ1-1; D is unresolved. The V gene lost 2 bases and the J gene lost 0 bases, with 13 bases spanning the gap. This CDR3 contains 16 residues. The CDR3 loop is CASSLSGRIMNTEAFF. The CDR3 DNA follows: TGTGCCAGCAGTTTAAGTGGGAGGATCATGAACACTGAAGCTTTCTTT.

This clone was seen a handful of times. The germline gene is not matched at one end of the junction; a read error may be the cause. V gene TRBV2 combines with J gene TRBJ2-5; the D is unclear. Germline assignment: CDR1 SNHLY and CDR2 FYNNEI. The CDR3 is 10 amino acids. The CDR3 DNA sequence: TGTGCCAGCAGGGAAGAGACCCAGTACTTC. Protein sequence: CASREETQYF.

The rearrangement joins TRBV7-3 to TRBJ2-1; TRBD2 matches at 7 bases. V shed 1 base, J shed 5 bases, and the junction held 11 bases outside the gene matches. The germline V gene has CDR1 SGHTA and CDR2 FQGTGA. The CDR3 contains 17 residues. The DNA of the CDR3 is TGTGCCAGCAGCTTAAATTGGGGCGGGAGTGGCCACAATGAGCAGTTCTTC. It translates to CASSLNWGGSGHNEQFF.

V usage is TRBV7-2 and J usage is TRBJ2-7, with unresolved D. Germline CDR1 SGHTA, CDR2 FQGNSA. V was cut by 2 bases and J by 3 bases, with 8 bases left in between. This CDR3 has 13 amino acids. The CDR3 is CASSLSHSYEQYF. DNA for the CDR3: TGTGCCAGCAGCTTAAGCCACAGCTACGAGCAGTACTTC.

Ten or more counts support this clone. The gene calls are TRBV6-1 and TRBJ1-2; TRBD1 matches at 10 bases. V was clipped by 6 bases and J by 8 bases; unmatched bases: 9. Germline CDR1 MNHNS, CDR2 SASEGT. This CDR3 region has 14 residues. The CDR3 nucleotides read TGTGCCAGCAGGACAGGGGGCGCTTTCGGAGGCTACACCTTC. Translation gives CASRTGGAFGGYTF.

The sample holds many counts of this clone. This rearrangement joins TRBV10-3 to TRBJ2-7; the D is unclear. The CDR3 contains 9 residues. Germline lookup yields CDR1 ENHRY and CDR2 SYGVKD. V was trimmed by 8 bases and J by 4 bases, leaving 3 bases between them. In nucleotides, the CDR3 is TGTGCCATCGGTTACGAGCAGTACTTC. Encoded protein: CAIGYEQYF.

This clone was recorded a few times. This may stem from a read error, because a much larger clone lies one nucleotide away. J is TRBJ2-2 and V is TRBV18; D remains unclear. CDR1 and CDR2 (germline): KGHSH, LQKENI. CDR3 length: 14 residues. Deletions cut 0 bases from V and 9 bases from J, with 11 bases between. CDR3 DNA sequence: TGTGCCAGCTCACCACCGGCCACAACCAGGGAGCTGTTTTTT. Its translation is CASSPPATTRELFF.

The chain carries TRBV20-1 and TRBJ2-1; 7 nucleotides match TRBD2. J lost 4 bases, V lost 6 bases, and 9 bases had no gene match. Germline CDR1 is DFQATT and CDR2 is SNEGSKA (reference sequence). This CDR3 comprises 14 residues. The CDR3 spells CSAVAASGYNEQFF. The CDR3 DNA follows: TGCAGTGCCGTAGCGGCTAGCGGTTACAATGAGCAGTTCTTC.

This clone has at least ten counts. CDR3 amino acids: CASRGGTGELFF. Written as DNA, the CDR3 is TGTGCCTCTAGGGGGGGCACCGGGGAGCTGTTTTTT. V usage is TRBV12-3 or TRBV12-4 and J usage is TRBJ2-2, with TRBD2 as a possible D gene (7 bases). The CDR3 sequence is 12 residues long. V shed 11 bases and J shed 4 bases, with 11 bases lying between them.

This clone was recorded a few times. V usage is TRBV6-1 and J usage is TRBJ2-7; D ambiguous. V gave up 0 bases and J gave up 2 bases, with 8 bases separating them. The CDR3 is made up of 14 amino acids. Per germline, CDR1 MNHNS and CDR2 SASEGT. CDR3 sequence (DNA): TGTGCCAGCAGTGAAGCTTGGCAGACCTACGAGCAGTACTTC. This translates into CASSEAWQTYEQYF.

The table lists this clone with many counts. The V and J genes are TRBV18 and TRBJ1-1; TRBD1 is a possible D gene (5 bases). The length of the CDR3 is 14 residues. Trimming took off 2 bases at V and 2 bases at J, with 9 bases between the two ends. Per the germline V gene, CDR1 is KGHSH and CDR2 is LQKENI. CDR3 DNA: TGTGCCAGCTCACCAGACAGATCCAACACTGAAGCTTTCTTT. It is translated as CASSPDRSNTEAFF.

This clone was seen at least ten times. This sequence joins TRBV10-2 and TRBJ1-2; D is possibly TRBD1 (6 bases). V gave up 3 bases and J gave up 7 bases, with 15 bases separating them. The CDR3 totals 14 residues. The germline V gene encodes CDR1 WSHSY and CDR2 SAAADI. The CDR3 sequence: CASSESGGAGGYTF. DNA of the CDR3: TGCGCCAGCAGTGAATCCGGGGGCGCAGGTGGCTACACCTTC.

Many counts were recorded for this clone. The V gene is TRBV11-2, the J gene TRBJ2-2; D remains ambiguous. V shed 1 base and J shed 7 bases, with 10 bases lying between them. The CDR3 sequence is 14 residues long. The germline CDR1 and CDR2 sequences are SGHAT and FQNNGV. CDR3 DNA: TGTGCCAGCAGCTTAGGAGTGCAAGGCGGGGAGCTGTTTTTT. Its protein is CASSLGVQGGELFF.

The chain links TRBV6-1 to TRBJ1-2; D is perhaps TRBD1 (5 bases). The V end was cut by 8 bases, the J end by 4 bases, with 11 bases between. The CDR3 runs 12 residues. Germline V gene lookup returns CDR1 MNHNS and CDR2 SASEGT. CDR3 DNA sequence: TGTGCCAGCCACCGGCAGGGCTATGGCTACACCTTC. As protein: CASHRQGYGYTF.

The chain joins TRBV28 to TRBJ1-2; D unclear. The CDR3 sequence is 12 residues long. The germline V gene has CDR1 MDHEN and CDR2 SYDVKM. V lost 8 bases and J 7 bases, leaving 14 bases between the germline ends. CDR3: CASERARTGYTF. CDR3 nucleotides: TGTGCCAGCGAAAGAGCTAGGACTGGCTACACCTTC.

This clone was seen at least ten times. The CDR3 DNA sequence: TGCGCCAGGGACACGGGGGTAAGGGCCAAAAACATTCAGTACTTC. This gives the protein CARDTGVRAKNIQYF. The chain has TRBV10-1 and TRBJ2-4; maybe TRBD2 (6 bases). The germline V gene has CDR1 WNHNN and CDR2 SYGVQD (reference sequence). This CDR3 spans 15 amino acids. V lost 9 bases and J 1 base, leaving 16 bases between the germline ends.

This clone came up many times. The chain couples TRBV9 to TRBJ1-2; no clear D. V was trimmed by 4 bases and J by 1 base, leaving 17 bases between them. The germline CDR1 and CDR2 sequences are SGDLS and YYNGEE. The CDR3 is 16 residues long. The CDR3 region is CASSSRPSDNNYGYTF. As DNA, the CDR3 is TGTGCCAGCAGCTCCCGCCCAAGCGACAATAACTATGGCTACACCTTC.

This clone has ten or more counts. The chain employs TRBV6-1 and TRBJ2-3; TRBD2 matches 10 bases. In germline, CDR1 is MNHNS, CDR2 SASEGT. The V segment lost 5 bases and the J segment 11 bases; nucleotides outside the gene matches: 10. This CDR3 has 14 amino acids. CDR3 in amino acids: CASSMEREGLKQYF. The DNA for the CDR3 is TGTGCCAGCAGTATGGAGCGGGAGGGCCTCAAGCAGTATTTT.